This entry is about one T cell receptor beta chain. Its antigen is still unknown. Sequencing used immunoSEQ multiplex PCR; TCRdb keeps in-frame clones, though not all of them. The data contain roughly 250,000 clones, 87% of them seen just once; the ten biggest clones take up 2.9%. Germline CDR1 and CDR2: LGHNA and YNFKEQ. The J segment lost 4 bases and the V segment lost 4 bases, leaving 19 bases of the junction unmatched. The CDR3 runs 19 residues. Treatment reported: about 20 received Ad26.COV2.S at low or high dose, single or two shots; several received placebo; per-sample allocation not given. Sampling occurred on day 63 after the first vaccine or placebo injection. An Ad26 vector expressing Wuhan-strain SARS-CoV-2 spike served as the vaccine. This sample is drawn from a study of Ad26.COV2.S vaccination and SARS-CoV-2 variants. Study-wide context: The authors gave Ad26.COV2.S intramuscularly, either once or twice 56 days apart. Study results and limitations: Post-vaccination spike-specific CD8+ and CD4+ T cell responses reportedly had substantial breadth.

This receptor was taken from a person aged 18 to 59 who received the Ad26.COV2.S COVID-19 vaccine or a placebo. Source: peripheral blood, taken in a trial of Ad26.COV2.S vaccine versus placebo. This chain links TRBV4-2 with TRBJ1-3; 7 nucleotides line up with TRBD1. The CDR3 is CASSPGQTIYPSPGNTIYF. The CDR3 DNA sequence: TGTGCCAGCAGCCCGGGACAGACGATCTATCCTTCCCCCGGAAACACCATATATTTT.